Below, 27 T cell receptor beta chains from the same sample are listed, as sequenced in a study. TCRdb reanalysed the RT-PCR reads using MiXCR and keeps one entry per CDR3 protein. In the table there are about 700,000 distinct CDR3 sequences, approximately 15% of which are singletons. Sequencing was carried out using memory CD4+ T cells from blood. These receptors were obtained from a female donor in good health, serving as a healthy control.

This clonotype appeared a few times. The chain carries TRBV9 and TRBJ2-3; 12 positions agree with TRBD2. With V trimmed by 0 bases and J by 5 bases, 4 bases remained unmatched. The germline CDR1 and CDR2 sequences are SGDLS and YYNGEE. CDR3 length: 16 amino acids. The CDR3 loop reads CASSVGTSGVLDTQYF. The CDR3 nucleotides read TGTGCCAGCAGCGTAGGGACTAGCGGGGTACTAGATACGCAGTATTTT.

Many counts were recorded for this clonotype. V usage is TRBV10-3 and J usage is TRBJ2-2; tentatively, D is TRBD1 or TRBD2 (6 bases each). The length of the CDR3 is 13 residues. CDR1 ENHRY and CDR2 SYGVKD come from the germline V gene. V was pared by 7 bases and J by 6 bases, with 12 bases between. The CDR3 DNA follows: TGTGCCATCACCGAGGGGGGATCCGGGGAGCTGTTTTTT. Translation: CAITEGGSGELFF.

V is TRBV11-2 and J is TRBJ2-7; possible D gene TRBD1, 5 bases. CDR3 length equals 16 residues. Germline V gene data show CDR1 as SGHAT and CDR2 as FQNNGV. The ends were cut back, 6 bases at V and 3 bases at J, with 21 bases in the middle. The CDR3 protein is CASRAIGVVSLYEQYF. In nucleotides, the CDR3 is TGTGCCAGCAGGGCAATAGGGGTGGTGAGTCTCTACGAGCAGTACTTC.

This clonotype was seen only a few times. This rearrangement joins TRBV18 to TRBJ2-3; D is tentatively TRBD1 or TRBD2 (5 bases each). V shed 1 base and J shed 1 base, with 15 bases lying between them. Germline CDR1 KGHSH, CDR2 LQKENI. This CDR3 comprises 17 residues. This CDR3 reads CASSPLPPGTGTDTQYF. CDR3 in DNA: TGTGCCAGCTCACCACTACCACCAGGGACCGGCACAGATACGCAGTATTTT. Complete variable domain (other parts from reference TRBV18 and TRBJ2-3): NAGVMQNPRHLVRRRGQEARLRCSPMKGHSHVYWYRQLPEEGLKFMVYLQKENIIDESGMPKERFSAEFPKEGPSILRIQQVVRGDSAAYFCASSPLPPGTGTDTQYFGPGTRLTVL.

This clonotype was seen ten or more times. This chain joins TRBV7-2 and TRBJ2-7, with D hard to call. CDR3 length: 12 amino acids. Per germline, CDR1 SGHTA and CDR2 FQGNSA. V was shortened by 3 bases and J by 4 bases, with 7 bases between the two germline ends. Here the CDR3 DNA reads TGTGCCAGCAGCTTGAGGATTTACGAGCAGTACTTC. Its protein is CASSLRIYEQYF.

This clonotype was seen at least ten times. DNA of the CDR3: TGCAGTGCTGTAGCGGGGGGACGAGAGACCCAGTACTTC. Its protein product is CSAVAGGRETQYF. The chain couples TRBV20-1 to TRBJ2-5; 10 bases line up with TRBD2. Germline V gives CDR1 DFQATT, CDR2 SNEGSKA (reference sequence). The CDR3 totals 13 residues. V lost 5 bases, J lost 4 bases, and 4 bases stayed unmatched.

There are a few counts of this clonotype. V and J are TRBV6-1 and TRBJ1-5; D ambiguous. The germline CDR1 and CDR2 sequences are MNHNS and SASEGT. Trimming cost V 4 bases and J 1 base, with 8 bases left between them. The CDR3 is made up of 14 amino acids. The CDR3 here is CASSVMESNQPQHF. The DNA for the CDR3 is TGTGCCAGCAGTGTAATGGAGAGCAATCAGCCCCAGCATTTT.

The sample holds many counts of this clonotype. V gene TRBV7-7 combines with J gene TRBJ2-5; tentatively, D is TRBD2 (6 bases). CDR1 SSHAT and CDR2 FNYEAQ come from the germline V gene (reference sequence). The V and J ends lost 8 bases and 7 bases respectively, with 17 bases between them. CDR3 length: 13 residues. The CDR3 DNA is TGTGCCAGCGGTGGGACGGAGGGTGGGACCCAGTACTTC. The encoded protein is CASGGTEGGTQYF. Full variable domain (rest looked up from reference TRBV7-7 and TRBJ2-5): GAGVSQSPRYKVTKRGQDVTLRCDPISSHATLYWYQQALGQGPEFLTYFNYEAQPDKSGLPSDRFSAERPEGSISTLTIQRTEQRDSAMYRCASGGTEGGTQYFGPGTRLLVL.

This clonotype has a handful of counts. The rearrangement joins TRBV28 to TRBJ2-7; D ambiguous. The CDR3 runs 16 residues. V shed 7 bases and J shed 2 bases, with 21 bases lying between them. Germline V gene lookup returns CDR1 MDHEN and CDR2 SYDVKM. CDR3 nucleotides: TGTGCCAGCAACGATCTGCTGACTCCTCGGCCCTACGAGCAGTACTTC. This codes for CASNDLLTPRPYEQYF.

This clonotype turned up a few times. The V and J genes are TRBV20-1 and TRBJ2-7; D remains unclear. The CDR3 loop spans 13 amino acids. The germline V gene has CDR1 DFQATT and CDR2 SNEGSKA (reference sequence). V was trimmed by 6 bases and J by 1 base, leaving 13 bases between them. The CDR3: CSASTGPSYEQYF. CDR3 sequence (DNA): TGCAGTGCCTCAACCGGCCCTTCCTACGAGCAGTACTTC.

At least ten counts were recorded for this clonotype. The CDR3 region is CASSLGGKGGYTF. The CDR3 DNA sequence: TGTGCCAGCAGCTTAGGAGGGAAAGGAGGCTACACCTTC. V is TRBV7-6 and J is TRBJ1-2; D ambiguous. Trimming cost V 1 base and J 8 bases, with 11 bases left between them. The germline V gene has CDR1 SGHVS and CDR2 FNYEAQ. The CDR3 contains 13 residues.

This clonotype was seen a handful of times. V usage is TRBV6-4 and J usage is TRBJ2-6; D not certain. Trimming pared 7 bases from V and 0 bases from J, leaving 7 bases between. The CDR3 has 14 residues. Germline loops: CDR1 MRHNA, CDR2 SNTAGT. In DNA form, the CDR3 reads TGTGCCAGCAAGCAAGACTCTGGGGCCAACGTCCTGACTTTC. Amino acid sequence: CASKQDSGANVLTF.

V and J are TRBV6-9 and TRBJ2-5; D might be TRBD1 (6 bases). Trimming took off 10 bases at V and 3 bases at J, with 21 bases between the two ends. The CDR3 consists of 15 residues. Per germline, CDR1 MNHGY and CDR2 SVAAGI. The CDR3 region is CATNHHRDIKETQYF. In nucleotides, the CDR3 is TGTGCCACCAATCACCACCGGGACATAAAAGAGACCCAGTACTTC.

This clonotype showed up many times. V and J are TRBV6-5 and TRBJ2-7; 7 bases line up with TRBD2. This CDR3 contains 19 residues. Looked up from germline, CDR1 is MNHEY and CDR2 is SVGAGI. Trimming cost V 4 bases and J 0 bases; bases outside gene matches: 18. Written as DNA, the CDR3 is TGTGCCAGCAGTTCCGTCGCCTCCGCTAGCGGAGGAGGCTCCTACGAGCAGTACTTC. This sequence encodes CASSSVASASGGGSYEQYF.

The chain recombines TRBV6-2 or TRBV6-3 with TRBJ2-1; 10 bases agree with TRBD1. V trimming: 6 bases; J trimming: 0 bases; junction bases outside the gene matches: 11. Germline loops: CDR1 MNHEY, CDR2 SVGEGT. The CDR3 sequence is 18 residues long. The CDR3 DNA reads TGTGCCAGCAGATCTATACCGGGACAGGGGACCTCCTACAATGAGCAGTTCTTC. This encodes CASRSIPGQGTSYNEQFF.

This clonotype was counted ten times or more. The rearrangement uses TRBV10-3 and TRBJ2-3, with 11 bases identical to TRBD2. CDR1 and CDR2 from the germline V gene are ENHRY and SYGVKD. V lost 3 bases, J lost 6 bases, and 11 bases stayed unmatched. CDR3 length: 17 residues. CDR3 sequence reads: CAISENLAGGPWDTQYF. The CDR3 region has the DNA TGTGCCATCAGTGAAAATCTAGCGGGAGGTCCCTGGGATACGCAGTATTTT.

A few counts support this clonotype. V is TRBV3-1 and J is TRBJ2-3, with 8 bases aligning to TRBD2. The CDR3 contains 16 residues. The ends lost 0 bases at V and 2 bases at J; junction bases unmatched: 4. CDR1 and CDR2 from the germline V gene are LGHDT and YNNKEL (reference sequence). The chain's CDR3 is CASSQDQRETTDTQYF. CDR3 nucleotides: TGTGCCAGCAGCCAAGATCAGCGGGAGACCACAGATACGCAGTATTTT.

Many counts were recorded for this clonotype. The rearrangement uses TRBV7-3 and TRBJ1-2; D may be TRBD1 (5 bases). The V and J ends lost 8 bases and 8 bases respectively, with 15 bases between them. Germline V CDR1 and CDR2: SGHTA, FQGTGA. The CDR3 totals 12 residues. This CDR3 reads CASGGPGRGYTF. The CDR3 region has the DNA TGTGCCAGCGGGGGACCGGGACGGGGCTACACCTTC.

The CDR3 protein is CASSSGGTLGRTGELFF. The CDR3 DNA reads as TGTGCCAGCAGCTCCGGGGGCACTCTCGGGAGAACCGGGGAGCTGTTTTTT. The chain couples TRBV7-2 to TRBJ2-2; D may match TRBD1 or TRBD2 (6 bases each). The germline gives CDR1 SGHTA, CDR2 FQGNSA. The CDR3 loop spans 17 amino acids. With 4 bases removed from V and 5 bases from J, the gap between germline ends came to 20 bases.

V usage is TRBV7-2 and J usage is TRBJ2-2, with a weak D call TRBD2 (6 bases). V was pared by 5 bases and J by 0 bases, with 16 bases between. Germline V lookup: CDR1 SGHTA, CDR2 FQGNSA. The CDR3 runs to 17 residues. Here the CDR3 reads CASSPSGVRANTGELFF. CDR3 bases: TGTGCCAGCAGCCCCTCGGGGGTAAGGGCGAACACCGGGGAGCTGTTTTTT.

Ten or more counts support this clonotype. The chain has TRBV29-1 and TRBJ2-3; 7 bases agree with TRBD2. The CDR3 has 15 amino acids. Losses at the gene ends were 3 bases for V and 1 base for J; bases not matched to a gene: 7. Germline loops: CDR1 SQVTM, CDR2 ANQGSEA. CDR3 in amino acids: CSVDGRESGTDTQYF. Written as DNA, the CDR3 is TGCAGCGTTGATGGGCGGGAGAGCGGCACAGATACGCAGTATTTT.

This clonotype was seen a few times. The gene calls are TRBV27 and TRBJ2-5; D is ambiguous. V gave up 6 bases and J gave up 0 bases, with 14 bases separating them. This CDR3 is built from 15 residues. The V gene's germline CDR1 is MNHEY and CDR2 SMNVEV (reference sequence). CDR3 in amino acids: CASSAPGANQETQYF. The CDR3 DNA is TGTGCCAGCAGCGCCCCCGGTGCGAACCAAGAGACCCAGTACTTC.

In its sample, this clonotype was seen a few times. The chain couples TRBV18 to TRBJ2-1; TRBD2 matches at 12 bases. The CDR3 has 17 residues. The germline V gene encodes CDR1 KGHSH and CDR2 LQKENI. With V trimmed by 2 bases and J by 6 bases, 8 bases remained unmatched. The CDR3 sequence: CASSPRLAGGPGNEQFF. For the CDR3, the DNA is TGTGCCAGCTCACCAAGGCTAGCGGGAGGGCCGGGCAATGAGCAGTTCTTC.

This clonotype was picked up many times. The chain has TRBV12-3 or TRBV12-4 and TRBJ2-4; D might be TRBD1 (6 bases). This CDR3 spans 15 amino acids. With 3 bases removed from V and 2 bases from J, the gap between germline ends came to 11 bases. The CDR3 loop is CASSFHRDTKNIQYF. DNA for the CDR3: TGTGCCAGCAGTTTTCATCGGGACACCAAAAACATTCAGTACTTC.

The chain uses TRBV9 and TRBJ2-1; TRBD2 matches 8 bases. Germline-derived CDR1 and CDR2 are SGDLS and YYNGEE. V was pared by 0 bases and J by 9 bases, with 8 bases of the junction left unmatched. This CDR3 has 15 residues. CDR3 coding DNA: TGTGCCAGCAGCGTAGGGGTAGCGGGGTTGGTTGAGCAGTTCTTC. It translates to CASSVGVAGLVEQFF.

This clonotype was detected a few times. The gene calls are TRBV7-2 and TRBJ2-5; 7 bases match TRBD1. The length of the CDR3 is 16 residues. The germline gives CDR1 SGHTA, CDR2 FQGNSA. V lost 3 bases to trimming and J lost 1 base; unmatched junction nucleotides: 8. The chain's CDR3 is CASSFRQGVGQETQYF. The CDR3 region has the DNA TGTGCCAGCAGCTTTCGACAGGGCGTAGGCCAAGAGACCCAGTACTTC.

This rearrangement joins TRBV9 to TRBJ2-2; unclear D gene. With 2 bases removed from V and 4 bases from J, the gap between germline ends came to 9 bases. Germline assignment: CDR1 SGDLS and CDR2 YYNGEE. This CDR3 region has 14 residues. The CDR3 nucleotides read TGTGCCAGCAGCGTTTATTATGGCACCGGGGAGCTGTTTTTT. Its protein product is CASSVYYGTGELFF.